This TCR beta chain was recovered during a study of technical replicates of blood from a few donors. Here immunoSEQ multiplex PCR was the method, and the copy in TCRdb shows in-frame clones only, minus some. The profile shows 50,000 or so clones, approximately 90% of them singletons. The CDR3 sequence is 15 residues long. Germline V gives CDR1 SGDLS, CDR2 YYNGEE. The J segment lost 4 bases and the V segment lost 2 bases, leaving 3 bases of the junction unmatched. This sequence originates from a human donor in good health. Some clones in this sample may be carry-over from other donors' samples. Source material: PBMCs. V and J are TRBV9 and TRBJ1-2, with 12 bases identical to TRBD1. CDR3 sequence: CASSVGTGGGYGYTF. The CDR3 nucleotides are TGTGCCAGCAGCGTCGGGACAGGGGGCGGCTATGGCTACACCTTC.